These T cell receptor beta chains were read from a single sample in a study of blood T cell repertoires in COVID-19. Only in-frame clones appear in the TCRdb table, and some are missing; sequencing was by immunoSEQ multiplex PCR. The sample holds 250,000 to 350,000 clones, 92% seen once. The material sequenced was PBMCs or T cells enriched from blood (not recorded which). The receptors stem from a woman aged 25 to 39 who had recovered from COVID-19. CDR3s include the opening cysteine and the closing phenylalanine or tryptophan. The D gene is left open where the match is weak. Size tells how often a clone was seen (once, few, many) or the class of an expanded clone, and some rows leave it out.

-	TRBJ2-7	TRBD2	TRBV15	TGTGCCACCAGCAGAGATGTCACTAGCGGGAACGAGCAGTACTTC	CATSRDVTSGNEQYF
-	TRBJ1-5	TRBD1	TRBV20-1	TGCAGTGCAAGTCCAGGGGGCGGTCAGCCCCAGCATTTT	CSASPGGGQPQHF
-	TRBJ1-1	-	TRBV11-3	TGTGCCAGCAGCTTAGAGGGCTGGACTGAAGCTTTCTTT	CASSLEGWTEAFF
once	TRBJ2-1	-	TRBV27	TGTGCCAGCAGTACACAGGTCAGCTCCTACAATGAGCAGTTCTTC	CASSTQVSSYNEQFF
-	TRBJ2-1	-	TRBV7-2	TGTGCCAGCAGCTTAGGTCTCCCTTCTGCGGGGAATGAGCAGTTCTTC	CASSLGLPSAGNEQFF
-	TRBJ2-5	TRBD1	TRBV5-4	TGTGCCAGCAGCTTGGCCGCAGGGGGAGAGACCCAGTACTTC	CASSLAAGGETQYF
-	TRBJ1-1	-	TRBV27	TGTGCCAGCAGTTCGACAGTGGGCACTGAAGCTTTCTTT	CASSSTVGTEAFF
-	TRBJ1-6	-	TRBV6-2/TRBV6-3	TGTGCCAGCAGTTACCGCGAGGCCTATAATTCACCCCTCCACTTT	CASSYREAYNSPLHF
-	TRBJ1-2	-	TRBV25-1	TGTGCCAGCAGTGATTGGACAGATGGCTACACCTTC	CASSDWTDGYTF
-	TRBJ1-5	-	TRBV11-2	TGTGCCAGCAGCCAGGACTCGAATCAGCCCCAGCATTTT	CASSQDSNQPQHF
once	TRBJ2-3	-	TRBV28	TGTGCCAGCAGTTCCCCCCCCGACTTAACAGATACGCAGTATTTT	CASSSPPDLTDTQYF
once	TRBJ2-7	TRBD1	TRBV7-2	TGTGCCAGCAGCTTACTTCCGGGACAGGGCACCTACGAGCAGTACTTC	CASSLLPGQGTYEQYF
-	TRBJ2-3	-	TRBV30	TGTGCCTGGAGTGCCGGACTGGCTAGCACAGATACGCAGTATTTT	CAWSAGLASTDTQYF
-	TRBJ1-1	-	TRBV23-1	TGCGCCAGCAGTCCAGGGCCCCTCCTTGGGGACACTGAAGCTTTCTTT	CASSPGPLLGDTEAFF
-	TRBJ1-3	-	TRBV7-2	TGTGCCAGCAGCTTAGCTGACAACATCGGAAACACCATATATTTT	CASSLADNIGNTIYF
-	TRBJ2-7	-	TRBV4-2	TGTGCCAGCCGAGGATACTACGAGCAGTACTTC	CASRGYYEQYF
-	TRBJ2-3	-	TRBV7-6	TGTGCCAGCAGCGCAAACTGGGCACGTGGGGGGACGCAGTATTTT	CASSANWARGGTQYF
-	TRBJ2-7	-	TRBV11-2	TGTGCCAGCAGCGCTTTTTGGATCGGGGACGAGCAGTACTTC	CASSAFWIGDEQYF
-	TRBJ2-1	TRBD2	TRBV28	TGTGCCAGCAGCTTAACTAGCGGGGTTTACAATGAGCAGTTCTTC	CASSLTSGVYNEQFF
-	TRBJ2-3	TRBD2	TRBV28	TGTGCCAGCAGTTCCCCCCGCGGGGGGGCAGGAGATACGCAGTATTTT	CASSSPRGGAGDTQYF
-	TRBJ2-7	TRBD2	TRBV28	TGTGCCAGCAGCTTAGCGGGAGCCTCCTACGAGCAGTACTTC	CASSLAGASYEQYF
-	TRBJ2-2	-	TRBV5-1	TGCGCCAGCAGCTTGTCCGCGCGGAACACCGGGGAGCTGTTTTTT	CASSLSARNTGELFF
once	TRBJ2-2	-	TRBV18	TGTGCCAGCTCACCGTCGGGGAACACCGGGGAGCTGTTTTTT	CASSPSGNTGELFF
-	TRBJ2-7	-	TRBV12-3/TRBV12-4	TGTGCCAGCACGGCCGGGTACGAGCAGTACTTC	CASTAGYEQYF
-	TRBJ1-2	TRBD1	TRBV18	TGTGCCAGCTCCGGACAGGGGTTGAGGAGAAATGGCTACACCTTC	CASSGQGLRRNGYTF
-	TRBJ1-3	-	TRBV19	TGTGCCAGTAGTATAGATTCCTCCTCTGGAAACACCATATATTTT	CASSIDSSSGNTIYF
-	TRBJ2-7	TRBD1	TRBV4-3	TGCGCCAGCAGCCAAGGTCCAGGGGGCTCGCGGGAGCAGTACTTC	CASSQGPGGSREQYF
-	TRBJ2-1	-	TRBV21-1	TGTGCCAGCAGCCGGGACATTGGGTTCTTC	CASSRDIGFF
-	TRBJ1-2	-	TRBV15	TGTGCCACCAGTACGACCAGGGGAAACTATGGCTACACCTTC	CATSTTRGNYGYTF
-	TRBJ2-1	-	TRBV19	TGTGCCAGTAGTTTCGATCACAGGGCGATGAGCTACAATGAGCAGTTCTTC	CASSFDHRAMSYNEQFF
-	TRBJ2-2	-	TRBV23-1	TGCGCCAGCAGTCAAGATGAGGGAGAGATCGGGGAGCTGTTTTTT	CASSQDEGEIGELFF
once	TRBJ2-7	-	TRBV28	TGTGCCAGCACTTCCGGGACTTCCAGCTCCTACGAGCAGTACTTC	CASTSGTSSSYEQYF
-	TRBJ1-1	TRBD1	TRBV19	TGTGCCAGTAGTGCCTACAGGGGCCTGAACACTGAAGCTTTCTTT	CASSAYRGLNTEAFF
-	TRBJ1-1	TRBD1	TRBV28	TGTGCCAGCCCACCCACAGGGGGGAACACTGAAGCTTTCTTT	CASPPTGGNTEAFF
-	TRBJ2-2	TRBD2	TRBV9	TGTGCCAGCAGCAAAGAGGGGGTTAGCGGGACCAACACCGGGGAGCTGTTTTTT	CASSKEGVSGTNTGELFF
-	TRBJ2-3	TRBD2	TRBV4-1	TGCGCCAGCAGCCGAAGTATAGGCGGGGGGCGGGTCACAGATACGCAGTATTTT	CASSRSIGGGRVTDTQYF
-	TRBJ1-4	TRBD1	TRBV7-9	TGTGCCAGCAGCTTGGGGGACAGGGAAGGGGAAAAACTGTTTTTT	CASSLGDREGEKLFF
-	TRBJ2-1	TRBD2	TRBV11-3	TGTGCCAGCAGCAACCCATGGACTAGCGGGGGGCCATACAATGAGCAGTTCTTC	CASSNPWTSGGPYNEQFF
-	TRBJ2-1	-	TRBV9	TGTGCCAGCAGCGTAGAAACAGGAATGACCTACAATGAGCAGTTCTTC	CASSVETGMTYNEQFF
once	TRBJ1-3	-	TRBV30	TGTGCCTGGACAGGGGCCCAATTCTCTGGAAACACCATATATTTT	CAWTGAQFSGNTIYF
-	TRBJ2-3	-	TRBV6-2/TRBV6-3	TGTGCCAGCAGCGACCCCCTCCGGGACACCCATACGCAGTATTTT	CASSDPLRDTHTQYF
-	TRBJ1-1	TRBD1	TRBV6-6	TGTGCCAGCAGTCGCACAGGGGGGACTGAAGCTTTCTTT	CASSRTGGTEAFF
-	TRBJ2-5	TRBD1	TRBV5-4	TGTGCCAGCAGCCTCGGACAGGGCCCCGAGACCCAGTACTTC	CASSLGQGPETQYF